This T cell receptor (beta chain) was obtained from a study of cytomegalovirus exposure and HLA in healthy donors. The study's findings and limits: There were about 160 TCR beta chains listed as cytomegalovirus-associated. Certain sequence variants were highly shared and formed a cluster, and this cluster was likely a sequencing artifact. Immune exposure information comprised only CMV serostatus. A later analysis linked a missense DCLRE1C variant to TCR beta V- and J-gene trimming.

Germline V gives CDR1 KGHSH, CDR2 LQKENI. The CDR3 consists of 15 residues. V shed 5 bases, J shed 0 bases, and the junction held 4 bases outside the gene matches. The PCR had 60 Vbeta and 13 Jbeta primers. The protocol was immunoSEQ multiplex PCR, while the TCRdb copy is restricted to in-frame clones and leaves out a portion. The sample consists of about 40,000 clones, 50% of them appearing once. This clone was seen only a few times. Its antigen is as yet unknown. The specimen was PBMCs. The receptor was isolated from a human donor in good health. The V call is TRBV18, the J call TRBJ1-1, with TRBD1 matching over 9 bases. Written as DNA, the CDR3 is TGTGCCAGCTCATTTACAGGGGGCATGAACACTGAAGCTTTCTTT. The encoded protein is CASSFTGGMNTEAFF.